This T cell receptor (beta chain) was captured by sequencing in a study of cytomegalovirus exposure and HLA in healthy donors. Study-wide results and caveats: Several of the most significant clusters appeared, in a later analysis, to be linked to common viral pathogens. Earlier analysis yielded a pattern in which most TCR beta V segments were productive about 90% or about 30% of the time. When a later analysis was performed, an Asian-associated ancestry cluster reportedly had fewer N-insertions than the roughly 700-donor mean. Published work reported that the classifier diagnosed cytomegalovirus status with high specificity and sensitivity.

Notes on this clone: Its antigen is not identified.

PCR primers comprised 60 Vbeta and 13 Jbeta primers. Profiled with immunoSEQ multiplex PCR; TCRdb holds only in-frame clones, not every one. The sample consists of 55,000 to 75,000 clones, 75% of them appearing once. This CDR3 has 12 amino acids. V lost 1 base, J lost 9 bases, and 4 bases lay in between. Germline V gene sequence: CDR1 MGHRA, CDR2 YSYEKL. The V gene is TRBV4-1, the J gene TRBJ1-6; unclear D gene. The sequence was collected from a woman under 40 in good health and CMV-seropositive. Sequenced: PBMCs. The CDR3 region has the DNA TGCGCCAGCAGCCAAGGCGGTTCACCCCTCCACTTT. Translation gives CASSQGGSPLHF.